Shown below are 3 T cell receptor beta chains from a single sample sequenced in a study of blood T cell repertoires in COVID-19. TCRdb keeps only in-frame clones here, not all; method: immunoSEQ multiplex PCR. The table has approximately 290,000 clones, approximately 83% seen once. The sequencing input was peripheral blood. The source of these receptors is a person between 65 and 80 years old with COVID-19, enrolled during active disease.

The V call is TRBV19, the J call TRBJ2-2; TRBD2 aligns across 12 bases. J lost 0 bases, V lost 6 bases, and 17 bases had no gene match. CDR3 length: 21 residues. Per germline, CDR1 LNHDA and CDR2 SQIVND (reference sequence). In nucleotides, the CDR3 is TGTGCCAGTAGACCCCTTGTCAGACTAGCGGGAGCAAAACCGAACACCGGGGAGCTGTTTTTT. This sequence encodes CASRPLVRLAGAKPNTGELFF.

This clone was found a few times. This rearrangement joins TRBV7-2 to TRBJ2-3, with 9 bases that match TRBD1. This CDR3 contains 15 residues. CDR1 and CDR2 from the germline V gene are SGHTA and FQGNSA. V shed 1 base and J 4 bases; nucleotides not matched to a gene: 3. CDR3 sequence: CASSLGDRDPDTQYF. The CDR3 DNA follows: TGTGCCAGCAGCTTAGGGGACAGGGATCCAGATACGCAGTATTTT. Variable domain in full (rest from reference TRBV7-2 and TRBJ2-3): GAGVSQSPSNKVTEKGKDVELRCDPISGHTALYWYRQSLGQGLEFLIYFQGNSAPDKSGLPSDRFSAERTGGSVSTLTIQRTQQEDSAVYLCASSLGDRDPDTQYFGPGTRLTVL.

As DNA, the CDR3 is TGTGCCAGCAGCGTAGGGGCTAGCGGGAGCCCTAGCACAGATACGCAGTATTTT. It yields the protein CASSVGASGSPSTDTQYF. The chain uses TRBV9 and TRBJ2-3, with TRBD2 matching 10 bases. Germline CDR1 is SGDLS and CDR2 is YYNGEE. The CDR3 contains 18 residues. V trimming: 0 bases; J trimming: 0 bases; junction bases outside the gene matches: 7.